The next 21 T cell receptor beta chains were all read from a single sample in a study of control samples from healthy donors and cancer patients. Using immunoSEQ multiplex PCR, the repertoire was profiled, and TCRdb retains in-frame clones only, with some absent. The repertoire holds around 110,000 clones, with about 93% as singletons. The sample consisted of blood. The receptor set was obtained from a man aged 25-40 years in good health.

This clone has only one observation. The J gene is TRBJ2-3, the V gene TRBV30, with 8 positions matching TRBD2. The ends lost 5 bases at V and 4 bases at J; junction bases unmatched: 17. Germline CDR1 GTSNPN, CDR2 SVGIG (reference sequence). This CDR3 comprises 17 residues. In DNA form, the CDR3 reads TGTGCCTGGCGACCTGACTCGGGGGGGGTCTTCGCAGATACGCAGTATTTT. Protein sequence: CAWRPDSGGVFADTQYF.

This clone was detected once. This chain links TRBV5-4 with TRBJ1-1; TRBD1 is a possible D gene (6 bases). Trimming removed 2 bases from V and 1 base from J, with 6 bases in between. The CDR3 is 13 amino acids. The V gene's germline CDR1 is SGHNT and CDR2 YYREEE (reference sequence). This CDR3 reads CASSLGGNTEAFF. The CDR3 coding sequence is TGTGCCAGCAGCTTAGGGGGGAACACTGAAGCTTTCTTT.

This sequence joins TRBV7-9 and TRBJ1-3; D remains ambiguous. Germline CDR1 is SEHNR and CDR2 is FQNEAQ (reference sequence). Trimming left V 1 base short and J 8 bases short, with 9 bases between. The CDR3 covers 13 residues. CDR3 DNA: TGTGCCAGCAGCTTAGATAAGGGATACACCATATATTTT. Its translation is CASSLDKGYTIYF.

This chain uses TRBV6-5 with TRBJ1-1; D is perhaps TRBD1 (6 bases). V lost 6 bases and J lost 11, with 25 bases in between. This CDR3 is 15 amino acids long. Germline V gene lookup returns CDR1 MNHEY and CDR2 SVGAGI. The CDR3, as DNA: TGTGCCAGCAGGATATCGGACAGAACCCCTGGGACGGCTTTCTTT. Translating gives CASRISDRTPGTAFF.

V gene TRBV29-1 combines with J gene TRBJ1-5; maybe TRBD1 (6 bases). The CDR3 loop spans 16 amino acids. The V end lost 4 bases, the J end lost 2 bases, and 18 bases lay between the germline ends. Germline CDR1 is SQVTM and CDR2 is ANQGSEA. Written as DNA, the CDR3 is TGCAGCGTTGCTTTCACAGGGTACGGTGGCAATCAGCCCCAGCATTTT. Encoded protein: CSVAFTGYGGNQPQHF.

This clone was recorded once. The V gene is TRBV5-1, the J gene TRBJ1-2; no clear D gene. This CDR3 comprises 15 residues. The V gene lost 1 base and the J gene lost 7 bases, with 17 bases spanning the gap. The germline V gene encodes CDR1 SGHRS and CDR2 YFSETQ. CDR3 in DNA: TGCGCCAGCAGCTTGAGGCGGGAAAGGTCTGGTGGCTACACCTTC. Protein: CASSLRRERSGGYTF.

The rearrangement uses TRBV18 and TRBJ2-1, with 14 bases lining up with TRBD2. The CDR3 contains 17 residues. With V trimmed by 3 bases and J by 4 bases, 5 bases remained unmatched. Germline V gene lookup returns CDR1 KGHSH and CDR2 LQKENI. The CDR3 bases are TGTGCCAGCTCACCCCGGACTAGCGGGGGGCTGTACAATGAGCAGTTCTTC. It translates to CASSPRTSGGLYNEQFF.

This clone was observed a single time. The V call is TRBV19, the J call TRBJ1-1; D is unclear. Germline lookup yields CDR1 LNHDA and CDR2 SQIVND (reference sequence). V was cut by 3 bases and J by 0 bases, with 5 bases left in between. The CDR3 extends over 13 amino acids. CDR3 DNA: TGTGCCAGTAGTATGACCCTGAACACTGAAGCTTTCTTT. Its translation: CASSMTLNTEAFF.

Only one count was recorded for this clone. The V gene is TRBV6-5, the J gene TRBJ2-7; D could derive from TRBD1 or TRBD2 (5 bases each). Germline CDR1 reads MNHEY; CDR2 reads SVGAGI. The CDR3 has 13 residues. V lost 7 bases, J lost 5 bases, and 15 bases lay in between. The CDR3 is CASTQASGHEQYF. The CDR3 DNA follows: TGTGCCAGCACCCAGGCGTCGGGGCACGAGCAGTACTTC.

The chain couples TRBV5-1 to TRBJ1-2; D remains unclear. Trimming removed 4 bases from V and 5 bases from J, with 6 bases in between. The CDR3 loop spans 11 amino acids. The V gene's germline CDR1 is SGHRS and CDR2 YFSETQ. The CDR3 DNA reads TGCGCCAGCAGCCATCAATATGGCTACACCTTC. Protein sequence: CASSHQYGYTF.

The CDR3 spells CASSDLGGEVDTQYF. CDR3 sequence (DNA): TGTGCCAGCAGTGACCTTGGAGGGGAGGTAGATACGCAGTATTTT. This sequence joins TRBV6-1 and TRBJ2-3, with D tentatively TRBD2 (6 bases). The V gene's germline CDR1 is MNHNS and CDR2 SASEGT. Trimming pared 3 bases from V and 5 bases from J, leaving 15 bases between. The CDR3 consists of 15 residues.

This chain links TRBV5-1 with TRBJ2-7, with 11 bases fitting TRBD2. CDR1 and CDR2 (germline): SGHRS, YFSETQ. V dropped 4 bases and J dropped 5; count of bases not matched to a gene: 14. The CDR3 runs 17 residues. DNA of the CDR3: TGCGCCAGCAGCCCTCCCTCCTCTAGCGGGGGGTTCGACGAGCAGTACTTC. It yields the protein CASSPPSSSGGFDEQYF.

The rearrangement joins TRBV3-1 (or the pseudogene TRBV3-2) to TRBJ1-1, with D unresolved. The V end was cut by 1 base, the J end by 4 bases, with 10 bases between. The V gene's germline CDR1 is LGHDT and CDR2 YNNKEL (reference sequence). The CDR3 is made up of 14 amino acids. The DNA of the CDR3 is TGTGCCAGCAGCCAAGCCAGGTGGGGCACTGAAGCTTTCTTT. Translated: CASSQARWGTEAFF.

The rearrangement uses TRBV9 and TRBJ2-1; a possible D gene is TRBD1 (6 bases). CDR1 SGDLS and CDR2 YYNGEE come from the germline V gene. With 0 bases removed from V and 4 bases from J, the gap between germline ends came to 11 bases. This CDR3 is built from 15 residues. The CDR3 loop is CASSVAGTRYNEQFF. The CDR3 nucleotides read TGTGCCAGCAGCGTAGCCGGGACAAGGTACAATGAGCAGTTCTTC.

The chain uses TRBV6-5 and TRBJ1-2; tentative D call: TRBD1 (6 bases). V lost 6 bases to trimming and J lost 8 bases, with 19 bases between them. The CDR3 has 14 residues. Germline V lookup: CDR1 MNHEY, CDR2 SVGAGI. CDR3 nucleotides: TGTGCCAGCAGCCTAAATGGGGGGGCTAGAGGCTACACCTTC. Its protein is CASSLNGGARGYTF.

This chain connects TRBV15 to TRBJ1-2; D is perhaps TRBD1 (5 bases). The CDR3 runs 16 residues. The ends were cut back, 4 bases at V and 1 base at J, with 16 bases in the middle. The germline V gene has CDR1 LNHNV and CDR2 YYDKDF (reference sequence). The CDR3, as DNA: TGTGCCACCAGCATGGGAGACGGGGGGGGTAACTATGGCTACACCTTC. This translates into CATSMGDGGGNYGYTF. Full variable domain (remainder filled in from reference TRBV15 and TRBJ1-2): DAMVIQNPRYQVTQFGKPVTLSCSQTLNHNVMYWYQQKSSQAPKLLFHYYDKDFNNEADTPDNFQSRRPNTSFCFLDIRSPGLGDTAMYLCATSMGDGGGNYGYTFGSGTRLTVV.

The gene calls are TRBV6-2 or TRBV6-3 and TRBJ1-4; weak D call: TRBD1 (6 bases). This CDR3 is built from 15 residues. Trimming removed 6 bases at V and 3 bases at J, with 14 bases between. From germline, CDR1 is MNHEY and CDR2 SVGEGT. CDR3 sequence: CASSPQQGANEKLFF. Here the CDR3 DNA reads TGTGCCAGCAGCCCCCAACAGGGAGCTAATGAAAAACTGTTTTTT.

V gene TRBV7-8 combines with J gene TRBJ1-5, with a possible D match to TRBD1 (5 bases). From germline, CDR1 is SGHVS and CDR2 FQNEAQ. The V and J ends lost 2 bases and 4 bases respectively, with 12 bases between them. CDR3 length: 15 residues. DNA for the CDR3: TGTGCCAGCAGCTTACAACCTCAGGGAAATCAGCCCCAGCATTTT. This sequence encodes CASSLQPQGNQPQHF.

The chain has TRBV27 and TRBJ2-4; no clear D gene. CDR3 length equals 13 residues. With 3 bases removed from V and 7 bases from J, the gap between germline ends came to 10 bases. The germline V gene has CDR1 MNHEY and CDR2 SMNVEV (reference sequence). CDR3 protein: CASSFGVANIQYF. The CDR3 DNA sequence: TGTGCCAGCAGTTTCGGAGTAGCCAACATTCAGTACTTC.

This clone was seen just once. The genes are TRBV13 and TRBJ2-5; maybe TRBD2 (6 bases). Per the germline V gene, CDR1 is PRHDT and CDR2 is FYEKMQ (reference sequence). V lost 6 bases and J 4 bases, leaving 9 bases between the germline ends. The CDR3 covers 12 residues. The CDR3 coding sequence is TGTGCCAGCAGTTCGGGGGTAGAGACCCAGTACTTC. Amino acids: CASSSGVETQYF.

The chain uses TRBV5-8 and TRBJ1-4, with TRBD1 identical over 9 bases. Germline values: CDR1 SGHTS, CDR2 YDEGEE. After removal of 4 bases from V and 10 bases from J, the junction contained 11 bases not matched to a gene. CDR3 size: 15 residues. In DNA form, the CDR3 reads TGTGCCAGCAGCCTTCCCGGGACAGGGCGTAGAAAACTGTTTTTT. Translated, it gives CASSLPGTGRRKLFF. The full variable domain, completed using reference TRBV5-8 and TRBJ1-4, is EAGVTQSPTHLIKTRGQQATLRCSPISGHTSVYWYQQALGLGLQFLLWYDEGEERNRGNFPPRFSGRQFPNYSSELNVNALELEDSALYLCASSLPGTGRRKLFFGSGTQLSVL.